This entry concerns a single T cell receptor beta chain. The antigen remains unidentified. PCR involved 60 Vbeta and 13 Jbeta primers. Measured with immunoSEQ multiplex PCR; TCRdb has only the in-frame clones, and not every one. Of around 170,000 clones listed, over 70% are singletons. The sample belongs to a study of cytomegalovirus exposure and HLA in healthy donors. Study at large: Earlier work reported 117 million unique TCR beta sequences from approximately 180 million T cells. General observations from the study: Likely technical artifact: a cluster of highly shared sequence variants.

The sequence was obtained from a woman in her thirties or forties in good health and CMV-seropositive. The sample comprised PBMCs.

The CDR3 protein is CASRGGQGLIGYTF. Written as DNA, the CDR3 is TGTGCCAGCAGGGGGGGACAGGGGCTAATAGGCTACACCTTC. The chain couples TRBV6-1 to TRBJ1-2; TRBD1 aligns across 10 bases. The CDR3 has 14 amino acids. V lost 6 bases, J lost 8 bases, and 9 bases stayed unmatched. Germline V gene sequence: CDR1 MNHNS, CDR2 SASEGT.